Reported below is one T cell receptor beta chain. This sample was taken from a study of T cell changes during pregnancy in multiple sclerosis. The protocol was immunoSEQ multiplex PCR, while the TCRdb copy is restricted to in-frame clones and leaves out a portion. The table lists 50,000 or so clones, 93% of them singletons. V was trimmed by 1 base and J by 1 base, leaving 11 bases between them. This CDR3 comprises 16 residues. The V gene's germline CDR1 is MGHRA and CDR2 YSYEKL. This chain uses TRBV4-1 with TRBJ1-5; D uncertain. This TCR was recovered from a female donor with multiple sclerosis, enrolled in a pregnancy study. The input for sequencing was peripheral blood, taken in the second trimester of pregnancy. The CDR3 sequence: CASSQVPGGSNQPQHF. The DNA for the CDR3 is TGCGCCAGCAGCCAAGTCCCGGGTGGAAGCAATCAGCCCCAGCATTTT.